The following is a TCR beta chain sequence with its context. Its cognate antigen is unknown. This sample is drawn from a study of cytomegalovirus exposure and HLA in healthy donors. Study-wide results and limits: Associated with cytomegalovirus, according to the listing, were 150 to 200 TCR beta chains.

This CDR3 has 16 amino acids. V dropped 4 bases and J dropped 9; count of bases not matched to a gene: 14. Per germline, CDR1 SNHLY and CDR2 FYNNEI. Sequencing was performed with immunoSEQ multiplex PCR; in TCRdb, only in-frame clones are kept and a portion is missing. The repertoire holds about 70,000 clones, with about 92% as singletons. The J gene is TRBJ2-2, the V gene TRBV2; 7 nucleotides match TRBD2. This receptor was obtained from a man younger than 35 in good health and CMV-seropositive. The sample consisted of PBMCs. CDR3 residues: CASSGGAGRGLRELFF. The CDR3 bases are TGTGCCAGCAGTGGAGGAGCGGGAAGGGGCTTGAGGGAGCTGTTTTTT.